Below are 27 T cell receptor beta chains sequenced from a single sample in a study of early T cells in non-severe SARS-CoV-2 infection (dated by TCRdb to the early 2020s). The library was made by 5' RACE. For sequencing, a NextSeq 500 was employed. In TCRdb, the public reads were trimmed at Q25 with fastp and aligned with MiXCR, with productive beta chains retained. Here each entry gathers all rows of one CDR3 protein and keeps the most common genes and DNA. This sample is represented by about 45,000 distinct CDR3 sequences; 9% to 15% of them were singletons. Clones ranked in the top ten supply more than 15% of the sample. The sample taken for sequencing was whole blood. The receptors originated from an adult who was a healthcare worker with PCR-confirmed SARS-CoV-2 infection or an uninfected control (not recorded which).

The chain uses TRBV6-6 and TRBJ2-1; 7 bases map to TRBD2. V trimming: 10 bases; J trimming: 6 bases; junction bases outside the gene matches: 3. CDR1 and CDR2 (germline): MNHNY, SVGAGI (reference sequence). The CDR3 is made up of 11 amino acids. The CDR3 coding sequence is TGTGCCACTCTAGCGGTCAATGAGCAGTTCTTC. Translation: CATLAVNEQFF.

This clonotype was seen only a few times. This chain joins TRBV4-1 and TRBJ2-7; a weak D match, TRBD2 (6 bases). The CDR3 length is 13 residues. V was pared by 3 bases and J by 2 bases, with 8 bases between. Germline CDR1 MGHRA, CDR2 YSYEKL. The CDR3 loop reads CASSHAGTYEQYF. The CDR3 coding sequence is TGCGCCAGCAGCCACGCGGGAACCTACGAGCAGTACTTC.

This clonotype was seen repeatedly, ten times or more. The chain carries TRBV6-2 or TRBV6-3 and TRBJ2-7; TRBD1 is a possible D gene (6 bases). The CDR3 has 13 residues. Germline assignment: CDR1 MNHEY and CDR2 SVGEGT. V was trimmed by 5 bases and J by 3 bases, leaving 11 bases between them. The CDR3: CASSTQGFYEQYF. The CDR3 DNA sequence: TGTGCCAGCAGTACACAGGGATTCTACGAGCAGTACTTC.

There are many counts of this clonotype. The chain is built from TRBV19 and TRBJ2-4; TRBD1 matches 12 bases. Germline V gene data show CDR1 as LNHDA and CDR2 as SQIVND (reference sequence). This CDR3 has 19 amino acids. V lost 9 bases, J lost 0 bases, and 15 bases stayed unmatched. CDR3 in DNA: TGTGCCAGGGGTCCCCCCGGGACAGGGGGCCGAGGAGCCAAAAACATTCAGTACTTC. Residues: CARGPPGTGGRGAKNIQYF.

This clonotype was seen a handful of times. This chain joins TRBV7-3 and TRBJ2-2; D unclear. The CDR3 spans 18 residues. V lost 4 bases to trimming and J lost 1 base, with 19 bases between them. CDR1 and CDR2 from the germline V gene are SGHTA and FQGTGA. CDR3 sequence: CASSSDPAVGWNTGELFF. The CDR3 bases are TGTGCCAGCAGCTCCGACCCGGCGGTGGGGTGGAACACCGGGGAGCTGTTTTTT.

This chain connects TRBV6-4 to TRBJ2-2; unclear D gene. V was shortened by 8 bases and J by 6 bases, with 10 bases between the two germline ends. Germline V gene data show CDR1 as MRHNA and CDR2 as SNTAGT. The CDR3 runs 12 residues. In nucleotides, the CDR3 is TGTGCCAGCCGGAATCCGGCCGGGGAGCTGTTTTTT. Its protein is CASRNPAGELFF.

This clonotype was detected a few times. The V gene is TRBV12-3 or TRBV12-4, the J gene TRBJ2-1; 12 bases are shared with TRBD2. The V gene end was trimmed by 6 bases and the J gene end by 9 bases; junction bases not matched to a gene: 9. This CDR3 has 15 amino acids. Written as DNA, the CDR3 is TGTGCCAGCAGGGCCGGGACTAGCGGGTCTGTTGAGCAGTTCTTC. Translated, it gives CASRAGTSGSVEQFF.

This clonotype was found a few times. The V call is TRBV4-3, the J call TRBJ2-3; 11 bases are shared with TRBD1. J was trimmed by 5 bases and V by 2 bases; bases with no gene match: 6. CDR3 length: 16 residues. Germline lookup yields CDR1 LGHNA and CDR2 YSLEER. CDR3 sequence: CASSQRDRGVVDTQYF. The CDR3 DNA reads as TGCGCCAGCAGCCAAAGGGACAGGGGGGTTGTAGATACGCAGTATTTT.

The CDR3 nucleotides are TGTGCCAGCTCACTTGCGTCAGGGAACACTGAAGCTTTCTTT. Encoded protein: CASSLASGNTEAFF. The V gene is TRBV18, the J gene TRBJ1-1; D call uncertain. The CDR3 sequence is 14 residues long. V was clipped by 4 bases and J by 1 base, with 10 bases between them. Looked up from germline, CDR1 is KGHSH and CDR2 is LQKENI. Using reference TRBV18 and TRBJ1-1 for the parts outside the CDR3, the full variable domain is NAGVMQNPRHLVRRRGQEARLRCSPMKGHSHVYWYRQLPEEGLKFMVYLQKENIIDESGMPKERFSAEFPKEGPSILRIQQVVRGDSAAYFCASSLASGNTEAFFGQGTRLTVV.

This clonotype was seen at least ten times. This sequence joins TRBV20-1 and TRBJ2-7; possibly TRBD2 for D (6 bases). Trimming took 3 bases from V and 2 from J, leaving 17 bases between them. This CDR3 is built from 15 residues. CDR1 and CDR2 (germline): DFQATT, SNEGSKA (reference sequence). CDR3 in amino acids: CSASNPGLPTYEQYF. CDR3 coding DNA: TGCAGTGCTAGTAACCCGGGACTTCCCACCTACGAGCAGTACTTC.

This clonotype was seen at least ten times. The V and J genes are TRBV5-1 and TRBJ2-3; TRBD2 aligns across 14 bases. CDR1 is SGHRS, CDR2 YFSETQ, per germline. Losses at the gene ends were 0 bases for V and 7 bases for J; bases not matched to a gene: 10. The CDR3 covers 18 residues. CDR3 nucleotide sequence: TGCGCCAGCAGCTTGGAGGGAACCGGGACTAGCGGGAGAAATACGCAGTATTTT. It yields the protein CASSLEGTGTSGRNTQYF.

The chain uses TRBV9 and TRBJ1-3, with D maybe TRBD1 (5 bases). Germline V CDR1 and CDR2: SGDLS, YYNGEE. The CDR3 sequence is 14 residues long. The V end lost 2 bases, the J end lost 4 bases, and 10 bases lay between the germline ends. The CDR3 nucleotides are TGTGCCAGCAGCGTTCGCGGGGGAGGAAACACCATATATTTT. Residues: CASSVRGGGNTIYF.

This clonotype occurred many times. J is TRBJ1-6 and V is TRBV3-1; D unclear. Germline V gene lookup returns CDR1 LGHDT and CDR2 YNNKEL (reference sequence). Trimming shortened V by 5 bases and J by 7 bases, and 9 bases separated the two germline ends. The CDR3 spans 13 residues. CDR3 in DNA: TGTGCCAGCAGCGAGACCAAAAATTCACCCCTCCACTTT. As protein: CASSETKNSPLHF.

Concerning this clonotype: With a much larger clone just one base away, this may be a read error. This rearrangement joins TRBV6-5 to TRBJ1-2; TRBD1 matches 9 bases. CDR1 is MNHEY and CDR2 is SVGAGI in the germline V gene. The CDR3 totals 14 residues. Written as DNA, the CDR3 is TGTGCCACCAGTTTAAAGGGACAGGGCTATGGCTACACCTTC. Translated, it gives CATSLKGQGYGYTF.

This clonotype appeared a few times. The genes are TRBV7-2 and TRBJ2-5; possible D gene TRBD1, 7 bases. Trimming shortened V by 4 bases and J by 1 base, and 22 bases separated the two germline ends. The germline V gene encodes CDR1 SGHTA and CDR2 FQGNSA. The CDR3 runs to 18 residues. CDR3 sequence reads: CASSSWAEGQPIQETQYF. The CDR3, as DNA: TGTGCCAGCAGCTCATGGGCGGAGGGACAGCCGATCCAAGAGACCCAGTACTTC.

This clonotype was detected many times. CDR3 amino acids: CSGEGSPGQETQYF. The CDR3, as DNA: TGCAGCGGCGAGGGGAGTCCGGGTCAAGAGACCCAGTACTTC. The chain joins TRBV29-1 to TRBJ2-5; D possibly uses TRBD1 or TRBD2 (5 bases each). The V gene lost 7 bases and the J gene lost 2 bases, with 17 bases spanning the gap. The germline gives CDR1 SQVTM, CDR2 ANQGSEA. The CDR3 spans 14 residues.

This clonotype has a count of ten or more. This chain connects TRBV7-8 to TRBJ2-1; 8 bases are shared with TRBD2. J gave up 0 bases and V 5 bases, and 21 bases lay outside the gene matches. Germline lookup yields CDR1 SGHVS and CDR2 FQNEAQ. The CDR3 length is 21 residues. Written as DNA, the CDR3 is TGTGCCAGCAGCCTACGGCCTGCCCGGGGGGGACTAGAGAGCTCCTACAATGAGCAGTTCTTC. This translates into CASSLRPARGGLESSYNEQFF.

The rearrangement joins TRBV30 to TRBJ2-7; D ambiguous. V was clipped by 3 bases and J by 3 bases, with 9 bases between them. Germline CDR1 reads GTSNPN; CDR2 reads SVGIG (reference sequence). CDR3 size: 12 residues. The CDR3 DNA reads as TGTGCCTGGAGCCAAACCAGCTACGAGCAGTACTTC. It codes for CAWSQTSYEQYF.

This clonotype was seen ten or more times. The chain joins TRBV19 to TRBJ1-2; D is possibly TRBD1 (6 bases). The CDR3 is made up of 14 amino acids. Germline CDR1 LNHDA, CDR2 SQIVND (reference sequence). The V end lost 2 bases, the J end lost 7 bases, and 14 bases lay between the germline ends. CDR3 sequence reads: CASSIPAGVGGYTF. Written as DNA, the CDR3 is TGTGCCAGTAGTATACCCGCAGGGGTAGGTGGCTACACCTTC.

DNA of the CDR3: TGTGCCAGCAGCTGGGTCACTGGTGCCTACGAGCAGTACTTC. Protein product: CASSWVTGAYEQYF. The V gene is TRBV11-2, the J gene TRBJ2-7, with D unresolved. This CDR3 is 14 amino acids long. CDR1 and CDR2 (germline): SGHAT, FQNNGV. With 4 bases removed from V and 2 bases from J, the gap between germline ends came to 12 bases.

This clonotype appeared many times. This chain links TRBV5-4 with TRBJ2-3, with 11 bases aligning to TRBD2. The trim removed 2 bases at V and 5 bases at J, leaving 4 bases unmatched. Germline V CDR1 and CDR2: SGHNT, YYREEE (reference sequence). This CDR3 has 15 residues. This CDR3 reads CASSFSSGGIDTQYF. The CDR3, as DNA: TGTGCCAGCAGCTTTTCTAGCGGGGGGATAGATACGCAGTATTTT.

In its sample, this clonotype was seen many times. The J gene is TRBJ2-4, the V gene TRBV19, with 8 bases aligning to TRBD2. The germline CDR1 and CDR2 sequences are LNHDA and SQIVND (reference sequence). There are 16 residues in the CDR3. V lost 1 base, J lost 7 bases, and 9 bases stayed unmatched. CDR3 sequence: CASSIASGSIVNIQYF. In DNA form, the CDR3 reads TGTGCCAGTAGTATAGCGAGCGGGAGTATAGTCAACATTCAGTACTTC.

This clonotype was found many times. The chain couples TRBV12-3 or TRBV12-4 to TRBJ2-1; D tentatively reads TRBD1 or TRBD2 (5 bases each). The CDR3 has 14 amino acids. The ends were cut back, 3 bases at V and 5 bases at J, with 11 bases in the middle. The CDR3 loop reads CASSFSGANNEQFF. CDR3 bases: TGTGCCAGCAGTTTCTCCGGGGCCAACAATGAGCAGTTCTTC.

The V gene is TRBV4-2, the J gene TRBJ1-6; TRBD1 is a possible D gene (5 bases). Germline V gene sequence: CDR1 LGHNA, CDR2 YNFKEQ. V shed 2 bases and J shed 6 bases, with 11 bases lying between them. CDR3 length: 15 residues. The CDR3 coding sequence is TGTGCCAGCAGCCAAAATCACGGGACTAATTCACCCCTCCACTTT. This gives the protein CASSQNHGTNSPLHF.

This clonotype was observed many times. The genes are TRBV5-1 and TRBJ1-1, with a weak D call TRBD1 (5 bases). Trimming shortened V by 5 bases and J by 10 bases, and 21 bases separated the two germline ends. The CDR3 consists of 14 residues. Germline assignment: CDR1 SGHRS and CDR2 YFSETQ. In DNA form, the CDR3 reads TGCGCCAGCAGTCCAGCCTTGACAGTCGGCATAGCTTTCTTT. Translated: CASSPALTVGIAFF.

This clonotype was observed many times. The chain has TRBV11-2 and TRBJ2-5; 9 bases agree with TRBD2. The length of the CDR3 is 15 residues. CDR1 SGHAT and CDR2 FQNNGV come from the germline V gene. J was trimmed by 4 bases and V by 1 base; bases with no gene match: 4. The CDR3 region has the DNA TGTGCCAGCAGCTTAGGGGTGGGACTAGCAGAGACCCAGTACTTC. Its translation is CASSLGVGLAETQYF.

This clonotype appeared many times. The junction departs from germline at one end; a sequencing error may be responsible. The V and J genes are TRBV18 and TRBJ2-1; D uncertain. The germline V gene encodes CDR1 KGHSH and CDR2 LQKENI. The CDR3 contains 13 residues. The CDR3 region has the DNA TGTGCCAGCTCACCCGACTCCTTCAATGAGCAGTTCTTC. Amino acid sequence: CASSPDSFNEQFF.